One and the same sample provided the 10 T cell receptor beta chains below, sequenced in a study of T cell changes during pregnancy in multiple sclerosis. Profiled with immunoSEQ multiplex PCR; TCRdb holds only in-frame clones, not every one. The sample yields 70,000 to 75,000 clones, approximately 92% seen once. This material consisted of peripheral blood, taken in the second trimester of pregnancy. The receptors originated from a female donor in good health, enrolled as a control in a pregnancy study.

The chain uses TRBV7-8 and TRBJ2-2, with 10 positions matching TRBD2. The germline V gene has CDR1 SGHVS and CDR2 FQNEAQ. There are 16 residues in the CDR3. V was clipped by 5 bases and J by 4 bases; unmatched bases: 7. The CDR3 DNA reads TGTGCCAGCAGCGCTCTAGCGGGGGTCAGCACCGGGGAGCTGTTTTTT. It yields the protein CASSALAGVSTGELFF.

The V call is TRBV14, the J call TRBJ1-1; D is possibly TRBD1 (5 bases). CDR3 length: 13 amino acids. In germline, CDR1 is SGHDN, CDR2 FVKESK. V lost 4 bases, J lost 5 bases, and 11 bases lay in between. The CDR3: CASSPTVRTEAFF. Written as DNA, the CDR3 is TGTGCCAGCAGCCCGACAGTTAGGACTGAAGCTTTCTTT.

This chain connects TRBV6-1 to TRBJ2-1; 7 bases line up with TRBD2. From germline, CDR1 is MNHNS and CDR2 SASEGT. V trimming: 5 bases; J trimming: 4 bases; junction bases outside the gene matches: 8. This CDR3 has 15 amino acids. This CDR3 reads CASSPGGGYYNEQFF. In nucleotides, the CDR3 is TGTGCCAGCAGTCCTGGGGGGGGGTATTACAATGAGCAGTTCTTC.

In DNA form, the CDR3 reads TGCGCCAGCAGCCAAGGATGGGGAGCAACTAATGAAAAACTGTTTTTT. Amino acid sequence: CASSQGWGATNEKLFF. This rearrangement joins TRBV4-1 to TRBJ1-4; no firm D call. The CDR3 is 16 residues long. In germline, CDR1 is MGHRA, CDR2 YSYEKL. V gave up 1 base and J gave up 0 bases, with 9 bases separating them.

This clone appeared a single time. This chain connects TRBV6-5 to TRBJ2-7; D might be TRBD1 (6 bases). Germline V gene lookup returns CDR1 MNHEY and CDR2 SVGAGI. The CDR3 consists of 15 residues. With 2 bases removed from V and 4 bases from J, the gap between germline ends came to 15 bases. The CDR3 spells CASSYPPGQNYEQYF. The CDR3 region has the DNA TGTGCCAGCAGTTACCCGCCGGGACAAAATTACGAGCAGTACTTC.

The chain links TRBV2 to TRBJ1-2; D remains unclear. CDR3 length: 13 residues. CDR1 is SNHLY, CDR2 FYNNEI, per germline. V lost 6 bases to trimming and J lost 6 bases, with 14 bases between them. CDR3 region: CASRGAPRDGYTF. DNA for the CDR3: TGTGCCAGCAGGGGAGCGCCCCGTGATGGCTACACCTTC.

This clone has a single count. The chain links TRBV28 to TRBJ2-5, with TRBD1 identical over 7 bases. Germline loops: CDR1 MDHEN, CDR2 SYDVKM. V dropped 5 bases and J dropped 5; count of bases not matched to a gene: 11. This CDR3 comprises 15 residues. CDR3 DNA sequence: TGTGCCAGCAGTCGATTCTCAGGGGGAAGGGAGACCCAGTACTTC. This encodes CASSRFSGGRETQYF.

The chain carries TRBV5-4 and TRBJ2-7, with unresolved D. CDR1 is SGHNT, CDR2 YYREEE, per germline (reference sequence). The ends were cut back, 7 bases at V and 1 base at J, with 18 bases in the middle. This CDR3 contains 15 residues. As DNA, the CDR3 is TGTGCCAGCGCGGCCTTGCCGGGTCGATCCTACGAGCAGTACTTC. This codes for CASAALPGRSYEQYF.

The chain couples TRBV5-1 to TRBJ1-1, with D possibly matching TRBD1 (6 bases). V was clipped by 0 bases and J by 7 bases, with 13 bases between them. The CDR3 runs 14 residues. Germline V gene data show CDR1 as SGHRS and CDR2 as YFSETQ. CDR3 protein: CASSLVEGGGEAFF. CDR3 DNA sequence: TGCGCCAGCAGCTTGGTAGAGGGAGGGGGTGAAGCTTTCTTT.

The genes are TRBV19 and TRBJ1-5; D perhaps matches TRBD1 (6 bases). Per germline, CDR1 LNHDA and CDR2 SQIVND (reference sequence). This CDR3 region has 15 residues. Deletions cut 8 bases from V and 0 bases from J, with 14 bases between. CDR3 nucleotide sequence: TGTGCCAGTTTACAGGGCCGCTATAGCAATCAGCCCCAGCATTTT. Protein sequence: CASLQGRYSNQPQHF.